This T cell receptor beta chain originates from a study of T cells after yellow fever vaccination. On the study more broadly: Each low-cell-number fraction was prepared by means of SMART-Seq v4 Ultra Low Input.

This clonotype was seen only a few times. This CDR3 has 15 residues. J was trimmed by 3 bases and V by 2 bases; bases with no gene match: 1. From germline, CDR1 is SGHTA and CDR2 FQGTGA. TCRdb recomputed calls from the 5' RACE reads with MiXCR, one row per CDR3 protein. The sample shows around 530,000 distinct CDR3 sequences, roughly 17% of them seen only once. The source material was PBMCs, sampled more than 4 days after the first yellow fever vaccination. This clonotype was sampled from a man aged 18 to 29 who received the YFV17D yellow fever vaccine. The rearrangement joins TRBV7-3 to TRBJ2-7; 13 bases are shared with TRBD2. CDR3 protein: CASSLGTSGVYEQYV. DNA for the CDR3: TGTGCCAGCAGCTTAGGGACTAGCGGGGTCTACGAGCAGTACGTC.